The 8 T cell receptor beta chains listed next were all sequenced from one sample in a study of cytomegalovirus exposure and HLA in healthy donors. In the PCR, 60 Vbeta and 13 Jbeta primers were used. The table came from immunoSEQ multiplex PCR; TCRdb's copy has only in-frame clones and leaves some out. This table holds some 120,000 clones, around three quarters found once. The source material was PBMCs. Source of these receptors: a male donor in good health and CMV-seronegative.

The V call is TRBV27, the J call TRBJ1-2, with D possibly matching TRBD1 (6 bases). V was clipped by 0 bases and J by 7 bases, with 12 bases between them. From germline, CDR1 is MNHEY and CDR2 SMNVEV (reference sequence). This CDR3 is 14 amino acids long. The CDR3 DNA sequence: TGTGCCAGCAGTTTATCAGGCGGGGGGCCTGGCTACACCTTC. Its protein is CASSLSGGGPGYTF.

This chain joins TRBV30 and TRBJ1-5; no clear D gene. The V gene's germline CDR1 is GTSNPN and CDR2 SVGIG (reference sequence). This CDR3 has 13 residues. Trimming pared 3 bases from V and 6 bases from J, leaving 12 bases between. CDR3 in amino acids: CAWSPGEVQPQHF. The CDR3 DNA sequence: TGTGCCTGGAGCCCCGGCGAGGTTCAGCCCCAGCATTTT.

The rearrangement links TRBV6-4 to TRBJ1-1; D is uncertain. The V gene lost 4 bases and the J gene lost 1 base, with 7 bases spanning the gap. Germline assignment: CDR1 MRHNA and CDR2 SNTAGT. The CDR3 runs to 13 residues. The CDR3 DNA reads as TGTGCCAGCAGTGTCGAGGGGAACACTGAAGCTTTCTTT. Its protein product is CASSVEGNTEAFF.

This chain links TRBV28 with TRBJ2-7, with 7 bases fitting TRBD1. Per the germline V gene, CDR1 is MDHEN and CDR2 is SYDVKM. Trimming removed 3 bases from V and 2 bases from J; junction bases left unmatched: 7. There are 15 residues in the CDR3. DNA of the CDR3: TGTGCCAGCAGTTTGGTCGGACAGGTCACCTACGAGCAGTACTTC. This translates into CASSLVGQVTYEQYF.

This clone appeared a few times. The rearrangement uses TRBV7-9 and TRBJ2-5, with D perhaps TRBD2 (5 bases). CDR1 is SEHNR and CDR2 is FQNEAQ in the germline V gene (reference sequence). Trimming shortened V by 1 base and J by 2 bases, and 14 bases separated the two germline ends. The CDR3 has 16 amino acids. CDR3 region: CASSLGSGEIQETQYF. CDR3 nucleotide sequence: TGTGCCAGCAGCTTAGGGTCCGGGGAGATACAAGAGACCCAGTACTTC. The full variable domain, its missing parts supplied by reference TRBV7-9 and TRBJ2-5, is DTGVSQNPRHKITKRGQNVTFRCDPISEHNRLYWYRQTLGQGPEFLTYFQNEAQLEKSRLLSDRFSAERPKGSFSTLEIQRTEQGDSAMYLCASSLGSGEIQETQYFGPGTRLLVL.

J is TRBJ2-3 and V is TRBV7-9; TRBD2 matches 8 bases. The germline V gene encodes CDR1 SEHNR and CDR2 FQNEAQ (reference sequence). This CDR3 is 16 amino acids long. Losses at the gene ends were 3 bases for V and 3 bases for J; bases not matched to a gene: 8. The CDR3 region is CASSLGLVLSTDTQYF. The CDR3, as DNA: TGTGCCAGCAGCTTGGGACTAGTTTTATCTACAGATACGCAGTATTTT.

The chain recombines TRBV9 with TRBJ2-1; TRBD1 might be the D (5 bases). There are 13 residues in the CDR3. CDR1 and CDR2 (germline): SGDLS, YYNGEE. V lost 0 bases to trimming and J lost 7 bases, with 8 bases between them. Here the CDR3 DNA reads TGTGCCAGCAGCGTAGGGGGCACGAATGAGCAGTTCTTC. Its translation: CASSVGGTNEQFF.

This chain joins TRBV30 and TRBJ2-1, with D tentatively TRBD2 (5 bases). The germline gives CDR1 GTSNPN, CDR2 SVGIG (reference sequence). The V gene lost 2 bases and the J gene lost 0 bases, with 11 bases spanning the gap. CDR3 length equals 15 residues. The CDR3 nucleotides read TGTGCCTGGAGTCCGTCTAGCAGCTCCTACAATGAGCAGTTCTTC. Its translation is CAWSPSSSSYNEQFF.